Listed below are T cell receptor beta chains from one sample, sequenced in a study of human T cells and chemical hapten exposure. Each CDR3 protein is one row after TCRdb ran MiXCR on the RACE reads. The profile shows some 77,000 distinct CDR3 sequences, 8.5% to 10% of them singletons. The sequenced sample was whole blood. The receptor set was obtained from a female donor in good health. Some clones in this sample may be carry-over from other donors' samples. Each CDR3 is given with its conserved first and last residue. The D gene is left open where the match is weak. Clone size is given for some rows only: seen once, a few or many times, or a class if the clone is expanded.

size: .; V: TRBV2; J: TRBJ2-3; D: .; CDR3: CASSDTQGISTDTQYF; DNA: TGTGCCAGCAGTGATACCCAGGGGATTAGCACAGATACGCAGTATTTT
size: many; V: TRBV7-9; J: TRBJ1-2; D: .; CDR3: CASSLAATGHGYTF; DNA: TGTGCCAGCAGCTTAGCGGCGACAGGCCACGGCTACACCTTC
size: many; V: TRBV12-3/TRBV12-4; J: TRBJ1-1; D: TRBD1; CDR3: CASSPGQGNTEAFF; DNA: TGTGCCAGCAGCCCGGGACAGGGGAACACTGAAGCTTTCTTT
size: .; V: TRBV12-3/TRBV12-4; J: TRBJ2-1; D: .; CDR3: CASSLAGNYNEQFF; DNA: TGTGCCAGCAGCTTGGCAGGTAATTACAATGAGCAGTTCTTC
size: many; V: TRBV27; J: TRBJ1-2; D: .; CDR3: CASSLRGVFTF; DNA: TGTGCCAGCAGTCTACGTGGGGTTTTCACCTTC
size: many; V: TRBV5-5; J: TRBJ1-5; D: .; CDR3: CASSLVVGGNQPQHF; DNA: TGTGCCAGCAGCCTAGTGGTGGGGGGCAATCAGCCCCAGCATTTT
size: .; V: TRBV19; J: TRBJ1-2; D: .; CDR3: CASKTSSRRSYGYTF; DNA: TGTGCCAGTAAGACATCCAGTAGGCGGAGCTATGGCTACACCTTC
size: .; V: TRBV12-3/TRBV12-4; J: TRBJ1-1; D: .; CDR3: CASSRQAEAFF; DNA: TGTGCCAGCAGTCGACAGGCTGAAGCTTTCTTT
size: many; V: TRBV7-2; J: TRBJ1-5; D: TRBD1; CDR3: CASSLEGQGVKPQHF; DNA: TGTGCCAGCAGCTTAGAGGGACAGGGAGTGAAGCCCCAGCATTTT
size: few; V: TRBV7-2; J: TRBJ2-3; D: TRBD2; CDR3: CASSSEKRGPSTDTQYF; DNA: TGTGCCAGCAGCTCGGAGAAGCGGGGGCCTAGCACAGATACGCAGTATTTT
size: .; V: TRBV28; J: TRBJ2-7; D: TRBD1; CDR3: CASSWGTGNYEQYF; DNA: TGTGCCAGCAGCTGGGGGACAGGAAACTACGAGCAGTACTTC
size: few; V: TRBV6-1; J: TRBJ1-1; D: TRBD1; CDR3: CASSGQGFTEAFF; DNA: TGTGCCAGCAGCGGACAGGGGTTCACTGAAGCTTTCTTT
size: few; V: TRBV20-1; J: TRBJ2-5; D: TRBD2; CDR3: CSAGTSKETQYF; DNA: TGCAGTGCCGGGACTAGCAAGGAGACCCAGTACTTC
size: .; V: TRBV18; J: TRBJ2-3; D: .; CDR3: CASSPFGKTDTQYF; DNA: TGTGCCAGCTCACCGTTTGGAAAAACAGATACGCAGTATTTT
size: .; V: TRBV14; J: TRBJ2-3; D: .; CDR3: CASSQWSSSTDTQYF; DNA: TGTGCCAGCAGCCAGTGGAGTTCTAGCACAGATACGCAGTATTTT
size: many; V: TRBV5-4; J: TRBJ2-3; D: .; CDR3: CATRGDITDTQYF; DNA: TGTGCCACCCGAGGAGACATAACAGATACGCAGTATTTT
size: many; V: TRBV27; J: TRBJ2-3; D: .; CDR3: CASSQMPPRGDTQYF; DNA: TGTGCCAGCAGTCAGATGCCACCTCGGGGGGATACGCAGTATTTT
size: few; V: TRBV20-1; J: TRBJ2-3; D: TRBD2; CDR3: CSARPPRLAGGTDTQYF; DNA: TGCAGTGCTAGACCCCCCCGACTTGCGGGGGGCACAGATACGCAGTATTTT
size: .; V: TRBV24-1; J: TRBJ2-2; D: .; CDR3: CATSDSWNTGELFF; DNA: TGTGCCACCTCCGACAGCTGGAACACCGGGGAGCTGTTTTTT
size: .; V: TRBV5-1; J: TRBJ2-7; D: TRBD1; CDR3: CASSPGQAGGYEQYF; DNA: TGCGCCAGCAGCCCCGGACAGGCTGGAGGCTACGAGCAGTACTTC
size: few; V: TRBV6-5; J: TRBJ1-1; D: .; CDR3: CAVNREGTEAFF; DNA: TGTGCCGTCAACAGGGAGGGCACTGAAGCTTTCTTT
size: many; V: TRBV12-3/TRBV12-4; J: TRBJ1-6; D: .; CDR3: CASSPVPGRDLGLHF; DNA: TGTGCCAGCAGTCCGGTCCCGGGACGGGACCTTGGGCTCCACTTT
size: few; V: TRBV20-1; J: TRBJ1-1; D: TRBD1; CDR3: CSARRIGQGGETEAFF; DNA: TGCAGTGCTAGGCGCATCGGACAGGGTGGAGAAACTGAAGCTTTCTTT
size: .; V: TRBV5-1; J: TRBJ2-4; D: .; CDR3: CASSFGQEGGIQYF; DNA: TGCGCCAGCAGCTTCGGGCAGGAAGGCGGCATTCAGTACTTC
size: .; V: TRBV28; J: TRBJ2-7; D: TRBD2; CDR3: CASRRLAGVYEQYF; DNA: TGTGCCAGCAGACGACTAGCGGGGGTATACGAGCAGTACTTC
size: many; V: TRBV15; J: TRBJ1-5; D: TRBD1; CDR3: CATSGQGHQPQHF; DNA: TGTGCCACCAGCGGACAGGGGCATCAGCCCCAGCATTTT
size: few; V: TRBV7-8; J: TRBJ2-6; D: .; CDR3: CASSRGRGKLSGANVLTF; DNA: TGTGCCAGCAGCCGTGGACGGGGGAAACTCTCTGGGGCCAACGTCCTGACTTTC
size: few; V: TRBV5-5; J: TRBJ1-2; D: .; CDR3: CASSLSSGRYAYGYTF; DNA: TGTGCCAGCAGCTTGTCGTCAGGGAGGTATGCCTATGGCTACACCTTC
size: .; V: TRBV3-1; J: TRBJ1-1; D: .; CDR3: CASSQDYRDSAFF; DNA: TGTGCCAGCAGCCAAGATTACCGGGATTCAGCTTTCTTT
size: many; V: TRBV18; J: TRBJ2-3; D: .; CDR3: CASSPGGTDTQYF; DNA: TGTGCCAGCTCACCGGGGGGCACAGATACGCAGTATTTT
size: .; V: TRBV12-3/TRBV12-4; J: TRBJ1-6; D: TRBD1; CDR3: CASSKGQGNSPLHF; DNA: TGTGCCAGCAGTAAGGGACAGGGTAATTCACCCCTCCACTTT
size: .; V: TRBV28; J: TRBJ2-7; D: .; CDR3: CASSLGAEQYF; DNA: TGTGCCAGCAGTTTGGGGGCCGAGCAGTACTTC
size: many; V: TRBV12-3/TRBV12-4; J: TRBJ2-1; D: .; CDR3: CASSFRRGPFNEQFF; DNA: TGTGCCAGCAGTTTTCGGCGGGGGCCGTTCAATGAGCAGTTCTTC
size: few; V: TRBV7-8; J: TRBJ1-1; D: TRBD1; CDR3: CASSLRRTGNTEAFF; DNA: TGTGCCAGCAGCTTAAGACGGACAGGGAACACTGAAGCTTTCTTT
size: few; V: TRBV2; J: TRBJ2-3; D: TRBD2; CDR3: CASSVISGGTDTQYF; DNA: TGTGCCAGCAGTGTGATTAGCGGGGGCACAGATACGCAGTATTTT
size: many; V: TRBV20-1; J: TRBJ1-4; D: .; CDR3: CSASSHPGNEKLFF; DNA: TGCAGTGCTAGTAGCCACCCGGGGAATGAAAAACTGTTTTTT
size: few; V: TRBV6-6; J: TRBJ1-5; D: .; CDR3: CASSYSMGASNQPQHF; DNA: TGTGCCAGCAGTTACTCGATGGGAGCTAGCAATCAGCCCCAGCATTTT
size: few; V: TRBV12-3/TRBV12-4; J: TRBJ2-7; D: .; CDR3: CATQRGVHEQYF; DNA: TGTGCCACCCAGCGAGGGGTCCACGAGCAGTACTTC
size: few; V: TRBV5-5; J: TRBJ1-1; D: .; CDR3: CASSPWAVTEAFF; DNA: TGTGCCAGCAGCCCATGGGCGGTCACTGAAGCTTTCTTT
size: many; V: TRBV12-2; J: TRBJ1-2; D: .; CDR3: CASRAGNGVRNYGYTF; DNA: TGTGCAAGTCGCGCGGGTAACGGGGTTAGAAACTATGGCTACACCTTC
size: .; V: TRBV7-3; J: TRBJ1-3; D: .; CDR3: CASSLRADSGNTIYF; DNA: TGTGCCAGCAGCTTGAGGGCAGACTCTGGAAACACCATATATTTT
size: many; V: TRBV20-1; J: TRBJ1-1; D: TRBD1; CDR3: CSARGTGDTEAFF; DNA: TGCAGTGCTAGAGGGACAGGGGACACTGAAGCTTTCTTT
size: many; V: TRBV7-9; J: TRBJ1-6; D: .; CDR3: CASSLQGLGSPLHF; DNA: TGTGCCAGCAGCTTACAGGGGTTGGGTTCACCCCTCCACTTT
size: few; V: TRBV24-1; J: TRBJ1-1; D: .; CDR3: CATEGGIGTEAFF; DNA: TGTGCCACCGAGGGGGGTATAGGCACTGAAGCTTTCTTT
size: .; V: TRBV29-1; J: TRBJ2-2; D: .; CDR3: CSVEGSGTPNTGELFF; DNA: TGCAGCGTTGAAGGATCCGGGACCCCGAACACCGGGGAGCTGTTTTTT
size: .; V: TRBV29-1; J: TRBJ1-1; D: .; CDR3: CSANAGRREAFF; DNA: TGCAGCGCCAACGCGGGGCGGAGAGAAGCTTTCTTT
size: .; V: TRBV6-1; J: TRBJ2-7; D: TRBD2; CDR3: CASSEGVRAGMKAYEQYF; DNA: TGTGCCAGCAGTGAAGGAGTGCGAGCGGGGATGAAGGCCTACGAGCAGTACTTC
size: many; V: TRBV29-1; J: TRBJ1-1; D: .; CDR3: CSVRPGPEAFF; DNA: TGCAGCGTTCGGCCTGGGCCTGAAGCTTTCTTT
size: many; V: TRBV6-5; J: TRBJ2-7; D: .; CDR3: CASSLDGLLEQYF; DNA: TGTGCCAGCAGTTTGGACGGACTACTTGAGCAGTACTTC
size: many; V: TRBV29-1; J: TRBJ1-1; D: TRBD1; CDR3: CSVDRVNTEAFF; DNA: TGCAGCGTGGACAGGGTGAACACTGAAGCTTTCTTT
size: .; V: TRBV18; J: TRBJ1-1; D: .; CDR3: CASSRDINTEAFF; DNA: TGTGCCAGCTCACGGGACATAAACACTGAAGCTTTCTTT
size: few; V: TRBV6-1; J: TRBJ1-2; D: .; CDR3: CASSEAFSYTF; DNA: TGTGCCAGCAGTGAAGCCTTTAGCTACACCTTC
size: .; V: TRBV5-1; J: TRBJ1-1; D: .; CDR3: CASSPGSYTEAFF; DNA: TGCGCCAGCAGCCCGGGAAGCTACACTGAAGCTTTCTTT
size: few; V: TRBV5-1; J: TRBJ2-5; D: .; CDR3: CASSSTGSEETQYF; DNA: TGCGCCAGCAGCTCCACAGGGTCGGAAGAGACCCAGTACTTC
size: .; V: TRBV12-3/TRBV12-4; J: TRBJ2-7; D: .; CDR3: CASSFRGTSPEQYF; DNA: TGTGCCAGCAGTTTCCGAGGGACTTCGCCCGAGCAGTACTTC
size: .; V: TRBV4-2; J: TRBJ1-4; D: .; CDR3: CASSGGATNEKLFF; DNA: TGTGCCAGCAGCGGGGGCGCAACTAATGAAAAACTGTTTTTT
size: few; V: TRBV7-8; J: TRBJ2-3; D: .; CDR3: CASSRSADTQYF; DNA: TGTGCCAGCAGCCGTTCGGCGGATACGCAGTATTTT
size: .; V: TRBV12-3/TRBV12-4; J: TRBJ2-7; D: TRBD2; CDR3: CASSLGGILEQYF; DNA: TGTGCCAGCAGTTTGGGGGGGATTTTGGAGCAGTACTTC
size: few; V: TRBV7-9; J: TRBJ2-6; D: TRBD1; CDR3: CASSSGTGGIGANVLTF; DNA: TGTGCCAGCAGCTCCGGGACAGGGGGCATTGGGGCCAACGTCCTGACTTTC
size: few; V: TRBV7-3; J: TRBJ1-2; D: .; CDR3: CASSPTFGYGYTF; DNA: TGTGCCAGCAGCCCAACGTTTGGCTATGGCTACACCTTC